The entry below gives a single T cell receptor (beta chain) sequence along with its context. In terms of age and location, participants ranged from roughly 18 to 95 years and lived in 24 US areas. Recovery among Cohort 3 donors was established by two negative PCRs, clearance, or symptom resolution. This entry is derived from a study of blood T cell repertoires in COVID-19. Looking at the study overall: Samples came from the United States, Italy and Spain, spanning acute and convalescent COVID-19.

With 6 bases removed from V and 1 base from J, the gap between germline ends came to 13 bases. Germline-derived CDR1 and CDR2 are MNHEY and SMNVEV (reference sequence). CDR3 length: 15 amino acids. As handled by the study authors: Quantification of nucleated cells was approximated via reference gene primer amplification. TCRdb's copy holds only in-frame clones and misses some; the assay was immunoSEQ multiplex PCR. V and J calls and clone size are those listed in that table; D and trimming were worked out from the DNA. The sample gives 200,000 to 250,000 clones, roughly 86% of which show up once; around 2.1% is in the top ten.

The specimen sequenced was PBMCs or T cells enriched from blood (not recorded which). V usage is TRBV27 and J usage is TRBJ1-5; D is uncertain. The origin of this receptor is a woman between 50 and 59 years old who had recovered from COVID-19. CDR3 nucleotide sequence: TGTGCCAGCAGAGGAGCCTTAAGGAGCAATCAGCCCCAGCATTTT. As protein: CASRGALRSNQPQHF.